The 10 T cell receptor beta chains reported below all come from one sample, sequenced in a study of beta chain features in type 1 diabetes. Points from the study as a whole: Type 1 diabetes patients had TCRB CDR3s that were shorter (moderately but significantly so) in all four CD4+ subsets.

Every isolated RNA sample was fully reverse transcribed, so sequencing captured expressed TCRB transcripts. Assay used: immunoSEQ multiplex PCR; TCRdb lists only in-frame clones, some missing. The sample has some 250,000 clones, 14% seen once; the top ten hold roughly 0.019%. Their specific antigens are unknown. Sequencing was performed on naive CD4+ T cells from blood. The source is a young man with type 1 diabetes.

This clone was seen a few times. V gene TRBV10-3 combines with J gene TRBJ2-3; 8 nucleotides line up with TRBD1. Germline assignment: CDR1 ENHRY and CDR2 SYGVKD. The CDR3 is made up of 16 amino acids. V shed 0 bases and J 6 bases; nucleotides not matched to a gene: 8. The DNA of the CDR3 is TGTGCCATCAGTGAGTCGATGGGACAGGTACGGGATACGCAGTATTTT. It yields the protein CAISESMGQVRDTQYF.

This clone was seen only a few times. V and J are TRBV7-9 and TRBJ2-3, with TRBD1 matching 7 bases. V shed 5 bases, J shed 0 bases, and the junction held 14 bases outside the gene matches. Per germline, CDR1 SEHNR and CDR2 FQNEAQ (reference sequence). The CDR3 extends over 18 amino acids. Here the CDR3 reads CASSRAGQEVPSTDTQYF. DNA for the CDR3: TGTGCCAGCAGCCGTGCCGGACAGGAGGTCCCTAGCACAGATACGCAGTATTTT.

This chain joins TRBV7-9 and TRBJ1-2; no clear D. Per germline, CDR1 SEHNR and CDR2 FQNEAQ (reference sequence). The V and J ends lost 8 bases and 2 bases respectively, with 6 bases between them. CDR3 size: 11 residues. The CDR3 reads CASERNYGYTF. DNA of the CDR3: TGTGCCAGCGAACGGAACTATGGCTACACCTTC.

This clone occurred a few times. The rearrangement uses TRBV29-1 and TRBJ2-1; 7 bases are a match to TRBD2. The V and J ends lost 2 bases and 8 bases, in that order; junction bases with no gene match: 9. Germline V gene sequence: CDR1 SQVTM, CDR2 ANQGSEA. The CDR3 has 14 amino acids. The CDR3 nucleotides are TGCAGCGTTGAAACCGGGGTGGGGGGGGATGAGCAGTTCTTC. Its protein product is CSVETGVGGDEQFF.

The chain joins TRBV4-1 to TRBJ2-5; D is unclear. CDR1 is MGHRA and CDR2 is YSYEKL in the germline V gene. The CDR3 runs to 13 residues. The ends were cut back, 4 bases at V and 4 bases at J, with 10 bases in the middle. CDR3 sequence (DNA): TGCGCCAGCAGCCCCGGTCATGGAGAGACCCAGTACTTC. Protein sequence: CASSPGHGETQYF.

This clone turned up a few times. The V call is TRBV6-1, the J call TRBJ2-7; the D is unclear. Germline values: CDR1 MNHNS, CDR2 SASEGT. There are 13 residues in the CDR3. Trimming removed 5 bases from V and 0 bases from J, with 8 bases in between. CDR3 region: CASSTSYSYEQYF. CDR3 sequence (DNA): TGTGCCAGCAGTACCTCCTACTCCTACGAGCAGTACTTC.

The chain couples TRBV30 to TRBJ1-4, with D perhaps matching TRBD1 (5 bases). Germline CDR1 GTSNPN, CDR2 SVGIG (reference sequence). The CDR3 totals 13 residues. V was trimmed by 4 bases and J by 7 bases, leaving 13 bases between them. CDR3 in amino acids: CAWTLGRGEKLFF. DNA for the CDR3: TGTGCCTGGACTCTCGGGAGGGGTGAAAAACTGTTTTTT.

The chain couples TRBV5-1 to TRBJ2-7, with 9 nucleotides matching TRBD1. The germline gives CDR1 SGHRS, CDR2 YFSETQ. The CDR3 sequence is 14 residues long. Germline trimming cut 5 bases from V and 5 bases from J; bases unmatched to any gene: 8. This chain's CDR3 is CASSLQGARNEQYF. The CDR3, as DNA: TGCGCCAGCAGTCTACAGGGGGCGCGGAACGAGCAGTACTTC.

CDR3 in amino acids: CASSLGTGGPDTQYF. The CDR3 nucleotides read TGTGCCAGCAGCTTAGGGACAGGGGGCCCAGATACGCAGTATTTT. This chain joins TRBV11-2 and TRBJ2-3; 11 nucleotides align to TRBD1. There are 15 residues in the CDR3. Germline assignment: CDR1 SGHAT and CDR2 FQNNGV. J lost 4 bases, V lost 1 base, and 1 base had no gene match.

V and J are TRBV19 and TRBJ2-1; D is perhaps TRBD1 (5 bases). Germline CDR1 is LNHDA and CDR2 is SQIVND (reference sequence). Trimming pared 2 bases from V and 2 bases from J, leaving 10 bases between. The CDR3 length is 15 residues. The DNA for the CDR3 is TGTGCCAGTAGTATATCAGGGTACACCTACAATGAGCAGTTCTTC. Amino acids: CASSISGYTYNEQFF.